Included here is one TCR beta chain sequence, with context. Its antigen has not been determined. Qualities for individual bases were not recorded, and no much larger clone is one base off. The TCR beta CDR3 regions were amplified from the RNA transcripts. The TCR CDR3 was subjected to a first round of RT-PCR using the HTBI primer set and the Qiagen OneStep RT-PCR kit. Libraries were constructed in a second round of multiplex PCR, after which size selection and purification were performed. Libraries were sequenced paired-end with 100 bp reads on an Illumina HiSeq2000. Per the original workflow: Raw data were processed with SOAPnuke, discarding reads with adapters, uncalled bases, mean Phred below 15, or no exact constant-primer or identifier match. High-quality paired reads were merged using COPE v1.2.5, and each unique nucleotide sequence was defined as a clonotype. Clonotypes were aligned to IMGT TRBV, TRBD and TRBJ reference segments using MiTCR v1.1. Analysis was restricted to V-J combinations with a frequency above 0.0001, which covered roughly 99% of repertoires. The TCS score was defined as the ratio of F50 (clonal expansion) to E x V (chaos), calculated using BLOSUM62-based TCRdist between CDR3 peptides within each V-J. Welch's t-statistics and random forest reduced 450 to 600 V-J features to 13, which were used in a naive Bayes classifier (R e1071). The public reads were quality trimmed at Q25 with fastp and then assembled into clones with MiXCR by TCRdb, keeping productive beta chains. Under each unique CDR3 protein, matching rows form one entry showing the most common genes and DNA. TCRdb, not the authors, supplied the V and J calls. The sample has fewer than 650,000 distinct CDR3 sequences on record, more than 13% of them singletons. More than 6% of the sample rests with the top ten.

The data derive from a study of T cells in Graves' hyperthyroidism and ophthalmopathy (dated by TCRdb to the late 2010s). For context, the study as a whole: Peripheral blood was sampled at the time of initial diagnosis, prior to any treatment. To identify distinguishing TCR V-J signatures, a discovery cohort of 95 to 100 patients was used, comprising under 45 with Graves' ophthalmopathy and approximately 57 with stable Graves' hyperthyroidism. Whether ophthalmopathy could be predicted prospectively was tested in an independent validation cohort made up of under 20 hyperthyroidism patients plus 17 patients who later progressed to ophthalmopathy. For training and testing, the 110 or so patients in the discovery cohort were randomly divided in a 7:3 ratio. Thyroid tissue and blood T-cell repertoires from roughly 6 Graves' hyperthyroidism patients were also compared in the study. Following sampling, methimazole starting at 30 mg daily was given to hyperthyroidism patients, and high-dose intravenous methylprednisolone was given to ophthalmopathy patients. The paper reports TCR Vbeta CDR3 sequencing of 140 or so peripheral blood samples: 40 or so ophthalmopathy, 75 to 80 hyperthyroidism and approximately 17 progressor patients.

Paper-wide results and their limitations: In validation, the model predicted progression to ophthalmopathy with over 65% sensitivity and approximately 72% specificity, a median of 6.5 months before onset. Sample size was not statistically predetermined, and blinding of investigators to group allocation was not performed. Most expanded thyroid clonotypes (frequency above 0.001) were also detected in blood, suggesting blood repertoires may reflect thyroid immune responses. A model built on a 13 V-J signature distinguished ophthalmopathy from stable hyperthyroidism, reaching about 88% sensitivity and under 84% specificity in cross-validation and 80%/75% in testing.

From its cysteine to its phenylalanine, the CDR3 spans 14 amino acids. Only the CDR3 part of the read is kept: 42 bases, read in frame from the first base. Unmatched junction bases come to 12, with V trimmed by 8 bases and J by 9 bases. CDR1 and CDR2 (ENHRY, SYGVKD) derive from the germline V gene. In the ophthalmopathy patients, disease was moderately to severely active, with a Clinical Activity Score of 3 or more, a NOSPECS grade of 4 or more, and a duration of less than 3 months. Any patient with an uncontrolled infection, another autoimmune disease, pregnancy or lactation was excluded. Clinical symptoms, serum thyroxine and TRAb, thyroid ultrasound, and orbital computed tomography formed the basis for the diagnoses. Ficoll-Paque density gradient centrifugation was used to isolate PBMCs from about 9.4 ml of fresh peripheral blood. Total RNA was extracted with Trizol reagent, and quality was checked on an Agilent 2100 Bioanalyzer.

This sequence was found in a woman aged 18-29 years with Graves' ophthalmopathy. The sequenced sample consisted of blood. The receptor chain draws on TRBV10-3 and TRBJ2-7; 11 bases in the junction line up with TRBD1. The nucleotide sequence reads TGTGCCATCTCAGGCCGGGACAGGGGGACGGTGCAGTACTTC. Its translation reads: CAISGRDRGTVQYF.